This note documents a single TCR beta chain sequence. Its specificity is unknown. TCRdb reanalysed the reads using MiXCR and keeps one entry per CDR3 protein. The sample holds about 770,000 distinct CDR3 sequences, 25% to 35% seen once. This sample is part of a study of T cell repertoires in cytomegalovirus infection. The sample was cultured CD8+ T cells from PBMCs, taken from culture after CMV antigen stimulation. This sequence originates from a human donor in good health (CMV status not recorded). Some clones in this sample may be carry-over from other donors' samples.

The CDR3 DNA reads as TGCGCCAGCAGCCCTTGGACAGGGAGGGTAGCAGATACGCAGTATTTT. It yields the protein CASSPWTGRVADTQYF. The chain combines TRBV5-1 with TRBJ2-3; possibly TRBD1 for D (8 bases). This CDR3 has 16 amino acids. The germline gives CDR1 SGHRS, CDR2 YFSETQ. V was cut by 4 bases and J by 4 bases, with 19 bases left in between.